The clone carrying this TCR beta chain was observed a handful of times. Its antigen is as yet unknown. This sample was included in a study of response to subunit inactivated influenza vaccine. Whole-study findings and limits: New T cells are recruited in small numbers by each seasonal influenza vaccination, according to the authors' suggestion.

TCRdb used MiXCR to reprocess the RT-PCR reads, holding one entry per CDR3 protein. The table records 500,000 to 600,000 distinct CDR3 sequences, 10% to 15% of them present only once. After removal of 2 bases from V and 4 bases from J, the junction contained 2 bases not matched to a gene. The CDR3 has 14 amino acids. Germline V lookup: CDR1 LGHNA, CDR2 YSLEER. The sequence was obtained from a man aged 50-59 years who received an inactivated influenza vaccine. The sample consisted of PBMCs from blood, taken roughly 48 days after vaccination. The gene calls are TRBV4-3 and TRBJ2-3; 8 nucleotides agree with TRBD1. The CDR3 sequence is CASSQNRGADTQYF. The DNA for the CDR3 is TGCGCCAGCAGCCAAAACAGGGGGGCAGATACGCAGTATTTT.